The 17 T cell receptor beta chains listed next were all sequenced from one sample in a study of blood T cells in healthy people across ages. Using a J-beta primer mix together with a sample-barcoded 5' primer, a second PCR was run for about 6 to 12 cycles. From the 5' RACE reads, TCRdb called clonotypes with MiXCR, one entry per CDR3 protein. The sample carries hundreds of thousands of distinct CDR3 sequences, about 36% recorded once. The sequencing input was blood. These receptors were taken from a young man in good health.

This chain links TRBV12-3 or TRBV12-4 with TRBJ2-2; no clear D. This CDR3 has 16 amino acids. V was cut by 0 bases and J by 3 bases, with 11 bases left in between. The CDR3 protein is CASSLAVGIYTGELFF. The CDR3 DNA reads as TGTGCCAGCAGTTTAGCGGTAGGGATCTACACCGGGGAGCTGTTTTTT.

The chain employs TRBV12-1 and TRBJ1-5; TRBD1 reflects the table's D call only, with no check against the DNA. TRBV12-1 is reported as a pseudogene. The CDR3 runs to 18 residues. The chain's CDR3 is CASSFADRGGQDYQPQHF. As DNA, the CDR3 is TGTGCCAGCAGCTTTGCGGACAGGGGTGGTCAGGATTATCAGCCCCAGCATTTT.

The chain joins TRBV29-1 to TRBJ1-2, with D tentatively TRBD1 (6 bases). The CDR3 sequence is 13 residues long. The germline V and J ends were trimmed by 1 base and 3 bases, with 9 bases remaining between them. The germline CDR1 and CDR2 sequences are SQVTM and ANQGSEA. The CDR3 DNA is TGCAGCGTTGAAGGGGGGGGCTACTATGGCTACACCTTC. Encoded protein: CSVEGGGYYGYTF.

The sample holds a few counts of this clonotype. J is TRBJ1-4 and V is TRBV27, with 8 bases aligning to TRBD1. The CDR3 covers 17 residues. J gave up 5 bases and V 5 bases, and 13 bases lay outside the gene matches. Germline CDR1 reads MNHEY; CDR2 reads SMNVEV (reference sequence). CDR3 nucleotide sequence: TGTGCCAGCAGTCCTATACGATTGGACAGGGAGAATGAAAAACTGTTTTTT. Translation gives CASSPIRLDRENEKLFF.

Concerning this clonotype: With a much larger clone just one base away, this may be a read error. The chain carries TRBV29-1 and TRBJ2-1; 8 nucleotides agree with TRBD1. The CDR3 consists of 12 residues. Per the germline V gene, CDR1 is SQVTM and CDR2 is ANQGSEA. V shed 7 bases and J 8 bases; nucleotides not matched to a gene: 7. DNA of the CDR3: TGCAGCGATGGCCTCAGGGGGCATGAGCAGTTCTTC. This codes for CSDGLRGHEQFF.

The J gene is TRBJ1-5, the V gene TRBV21-1. TRBV21-1 is a recognized pseudogene. The CDR3 contains 15 residues. The CDR3 spells CASSKAPQVDQPQHF. Written as DNA, the CDR3 is TGTGCCAGCAGCAAAGCCCCGCAAGTCGATCAGCCCCAGCATTTT.

The V gene is TRBV6-5, the J gene TRBJ2-7, with D possibly being TRBD1 or TRBD2 (5 bases each). Germline V lookup: CDR1 MNHEY, CDR2 SVGAGI. Trimming shortened V by 2 bases and J by 7 bases, and 18 bases separated the two germline ends. The CDR3 totals 15 residues. CDR3 in amino acids: CASSYANQGVWEQYF. In DNA, the CDR3 is TGTGCCAGCAGTTACGCCAATCAGGGAGTTTGGGAGCAGTACTTC.

A few counts support this clonotype. The chain uses TRBV9 and TRBJ2-5; D is unresolved. Germline V gene lookup returns CDR1 SGDLS and CDR2 YYNGEE. The CDR3 extends over 12 amino acids. Trimming shortened V by 4 bases and J by 11 bases, and 15 bases separated the two germline ends. The CDR3 DNA sequence: TGTGCCAGCAGCAAAAGACCCAGTGAGCAGTACTTC. This sequence encodes CASSKRPSEQYF.

The chain's CDR3 is CASSRGERWPYGYTF. The CDR3, as DNA: TGTGCCAGCAGTAGGGGGGAAAGGTGGCCCTATGGCTACACCTTC. This rearrangement joins TRBV28 to TRBJ1-2, with a weak D call TRBD1 (6 bases). Germline V gives CDR1 MDHEN, CDR2 SYDVKM. CDR3 length equals 15 residues. The germline V and J ends were trimmed by 5 bases and 4 bases, with 17 bases remaining between them.

The rearrangement joins TRBV27 to TRBJ2-3, with 7 bases lining up with TRBD1. Trimming cost V 2 bases and J 6 bases; bases outside gene matches: 11. Per germline, CDR1 MNHEY and CDR2 SMNVEV (reference sequence). The CDR3 has 16 amino acids. CDR3 nucleotide sequence: TGTGCCAGCAGTTTAAGGCGGCGGCAGGGGGTCGATACGCAGTATTTT. This gives the protein CASSLRRRQGVDTQYF.

V usage is TRBV7-2 and J usage is TRBJ2-1; perhaps TRBD1 as D (6 bases). There are 12 residues in the CDR3. V lost 6 bases and J 8 bases, leaving 11 bases between the germline ends. Germline-derived CDR1 and CDR2 are SGHTA and FQGNSA. The CDR3 nucleotides are TGTGCCAGCAGTCGAACAGGGTATGAGCAGTTCTTC. The encoded protein is CASSRTGYEQFF. The entire variable domain, with the rest obtained from reference TRBV7-2 and TRBJ2-1, is as follows: GAGVSQSPSNKVTEKGKDVELRCDPISGHTALYWYRQSLGQGLEFLIYFQGNSAPDKSGLPSDRFSAERTGGSVSTLTIQRTQQEDSAVYLCASSRTGYEQFFGPGTRLTVL.

This clonotype was recorded at least ten times. The chain joins TRBV10-3 to TRBJ2-7, with D maybe TRBD1 (6 bases). Germline values: CDR1 ENHRY, CDR2 SYGVKD. The length of the CDR3 is 15 residues. The V gene lost 0 bases and the J gene lost 0 bases, with 9 bases spanning the gap. The CDR3: CAISESLGASYEQYF. The CDR3 region has the DNA TGTGCCATCAGTGAGTCGCTGGGGGCCTCCTACGAGCAGTACTTC.

CDR3 DNA sequence: TGTGCCAGCAGCTTTCGGAGGGAGGGGACCCAGTACTTC. It codes for CASSFRREGTQYF. The rearrangement joins TRBV5-5 to TRBJ2-7, with TRBD2 identical over 7 bases. The end of the DNA fits TRBJ2-5 better, so the J call may be wrong. Germline V lookup: CDR1 SGHKS, CDR2 YYEKEE (reference sequence). The CDR3 extends over 13 amino acids.

This clonotype has only a few counts. This chain joins TRBV12-3 or TRBV12-4 and TRBJ2-4; D is unresolved. This CDR3 spans 15 amino acids. V was cut by 4 bases and J by 1 base, with 11 bases left in between. In nucleotides, the CDR3 is TGTGCCAGCAGTTCCGGCTGGTCGGCCAAAAACATTCAGTACTTC. Translating it yields CASSSGWSAKNIQYF.

This clonotype was seen only a few times. The J gene is TRBJ1-4, the V gene TRBV20-1; 8 bases agree with TRBD1. Germline V CDR1 and CDR2: DFQATT, SNEGSKA (reference sequence). The junction had 7 bases not matched to a gene; V was cut back by 3 bases and J by 7 bases. This CDR3 spans 14 amino acids. The CDR3: CSARTQGAGEKLFF. The CDR3 region has the DNA TGCAGTGCTAGGACTCAGGGGGCTGGTGAAAAACTGTTTTTT.

This clonotype has at least ten counts. The gene calls are TRBV27 and TRBJ2-7, with D possibly TRBD1 on 5 matching bases. The CDR3 is made up of 14 amino acids. Per the germline V gene, CDR1 is MNHEY and CDR2 is SMNVEV (reference sequence). The ends were cut back, 1 base at V and 3 bases at J, with 10 bases in the middle. DNA for the CDR3: TGTGCCAGCAGTTTATATCTAGGGGTCTACGAGCAGTACTTC. Translating gives CASSLYLGVYEQYF.

The sample holds a few counts of this clonotype. This chain connects TRBV7-6 to TRBJ2-5, with 9 bases lining up with TRBD1. CDR3 length: 15 amino acids. Germline trimming cut 4 bases from V and 2 bases from J; bases unmatched to any gene: 5. Germline V CDR1 and CDR2: SGHVS, FNYEAQ. The CDR3 DNA sequence: TGTGCCAGCAGCTGGGGGGGACAGGGACAAGAGACCCAGTACTTC. Translating it yields CASSWGGQGQETQYF.